The clone carrying this TCR beta chain was counted at least ten times. Its antigen is undetermined. RNA transcripts were the template, and TCR beta CDR3 regions were amplified from them. RT-PCR in the first round used HTBI primers; a second-round multiplex PCR followed. Each CDR3 protein is one row after TCRdb ran MiXCR on the multiplex PCR reads. The sample yields about 410,000 distinct CDR3 sequences, 15% to 20% seen once. This entry comes from a study of Graves' ophthalmopathy and Graves' hyperthyroidism. Study summary: Untreated patients at initial diagnosis provided peripheral blood.

CDR3 length: 13 amino acids. Between the trimmed V and J ends, which lost 7 bases and 2 bases, there was a span of 12 bases. Germline V lookup: CDR1 MDHEN, CDR2 SYDVKM. Patients were excluded if they had other autoimmune diseases or uncontrolled infections, and likewise if pregnancy or lactation applied. The PBMCs had their origin in less than 13 ml of fresh peripheral blood. General study points: In blood appeared most of the expanded thyroid clonotypes whose frequency exceeded 0.001.

Specimen: peripheral blood. This chain connects TRBV28 to TRBJ2-7; perhaps TRBD2 as D (6 bases). The TCR comes from a woman aged 18 to 35 with Graves' ophthalmopathy. CDR3 loop: CASTPGVPYEQYF. The CDR3, as DNA: TGTGCCAGCACCCCGGGGGTTCCCTACGAGCAGTACTTC.